A selection of T cell receptor beta chains follows, all from one sample in a study of T-cell reconstitution after alpha-beta-depleted transplantation in children. TCRdb reprocessed the PCR reads via MiXCR and lists one record per CDR3 protein. Altogether about 830,000 distinct CDR3 sequences are present, less than 20% being singletons, with the ten largest covering roughly 5%. This material consisted of PBMCs, mostly from graft donor cells, taken 360 days after TCRalphabeta/CD19-depleted stem cell transplant. The origin of the receptors is a male patient between 10 and 17 years old who had a stem cell transplant for acute lymphoblastic leukemia, so the T cells may come from the graft donor. CDR3s include the opening cysteine and the closing phenylalanine or tryptophan. The D gene is left open where the match is weak. Some rows have no size entry. The others give once, few or many, or a class for an expanded clone.

d_call,j_call,clone_size,v_call,cdr3_nt,cdr3_aa
-,TRBJ2-3,many,TRBV4-1,TGCGCCAGCAGCCAAGGCAGGACAGATACGCAGTATTTT,CASSQGRTDTQYF
TRBD2,TRBJ2-1,-,TRBV10-3,TGTGCCATCAGTGCCCTAGCGGGCCTCTACAATGAGCAGTTCTTC,CAISALAGLYNEQFF
TRBD2,TRBJ2-1,-,TRBV6-2/TRBV6-3,TGTGCCAGCAGGCAGGGACTAGCGGGAGCCGCCGAGTTCTTC,CASRQGLAGAAEFF
TRBD2,TRBJ2-1,-,TRBV4-1,TGCGCCAGCAGCCAAGATGGGTGGGAGGGCAATGAGCAGTTCTTC,CASSQDGWEGNEQFF
TRBD2,TRBJ2-1,many,TRBV4-1,TGCGCCAGCAGCCAAGAGGGACTAGCGGGGCCCCTCTACAATGAGCAGTTCTTC,CASSQEGLAGPLYNEQFF
-,TRBJ2-7,-,TRBV7-9,TGTGCCAGCAGCTTAAGCCTAGCGCACGAGCAGTACTTC,CASSLSLAHEQYF
TRBD2,TRBJ2-1,-,TRBV29-1,TGCAGCGTTGGGGGCCCTGGACTAGCGGGAGTTCGGGGCTACAATGAGCAGTTCTTC,CSVGGPGLAGVRGYNEQFF
-,TRBJ2-1,once,TRBV3-1,TGTGCCAGCAGCCAGGGGACCTTATGGAGCGGAGGAGACAATGAGCAGTTCTTC,CASSQGTLWSGGDNEQFF
TRBD2,TRBJ2-1,many,TRBV5-1,TGCGCCAGCAGCTTGGCGGTCCTTAGGACTAGCGGGAGGAGGGATGAGCAGTTCTTC,CASSLAVLRTSGRRDEQFF
TRBD2,TRBJ2-1,few,TRBV7-2,TGTGCCAGCGTCATAGCGGGAGCGAAACCGACCGTCTACAATGAGCAGTTCTTC,CASVIAGAKPTVYNEQFF
TRBD2,TRBJ2-1,many,TRBV5-1,TGCGCCAGCAGCTTGGCCACAACTAGCGGCGATGAGCAGTTCTTC,CASSLATTSGDEQFF
-,TRBJ2-7,-,TRBV29-1,TGCAGCGTTGAAGATCCACCCGGGACATCGTCCTACGAGCAGTACTTC,CSVEDPPGTSSYEQYF
-,TRBJ2-7,-,TRBV6-2/TRBV6-3,TGTGCCAGCAGTCGTATGCCATCTACCTACGAGCAGTACTTC,CASSRMPSTYEQYF
-,TRBJ2-1,few,TRBV24-1,TGTGCCACCGACCCCGGGGGGCTCAATGAGCAGTTCTTC,CATDPGGLNEQFF
-,TRBJ2-4,few,TRBV27,TGTGCCAGCAGTGGACTCATTTCAGGTGTTCAGTACTTC,CASSGLISGVQYF
-,TRBJ2-5,-,TRBV29-1,TGCAGCGTTGAAGGGGCCCAGGAGGGGTGGGAGACCCAGTACTTC,CSVEGAQEGWETQYF
-,TRBJ2-2,many,TRBV27,TGTGCCAGCACCCCGGGACCTCTACTGAACACCGGGGAGCTGTTTTTT,CASTPGPLLNTGELFF
TRBD2,TRBJ2-2,-,TRBV11-2,TGTGCCAGCAGCTTACCTAGCGGGGGGAACACCGGGGAGCTGTTTTTT,CASSLPSGGNTGELFF
-,TRBJ2-7,few,TRBV12-3/TRBV12-4,TGTGCCAGCAAGGGGCCGGCCTCCTACGAGCAGTACTTC,CASKGPASYEQYF
-,TRBJ1-2,few,TRBV6-1,TGTGCCAGCAGGCCCGGGGGGGTCTATGGCTACACCTTC,CASRPGGVYGYTF
-,TRBJ2-1,-,TRBV5-1,TGCGCCAGCAGCCCGGGGCGGGGCGGAGGAGACAATGAGCAGTTCTTC,CASSPGRGGGDNEQFF
TRBD1,TRBJ2-7,-,TRBV3-1,TGTGCCAGCAGCCAAGATCCGGGACAGGGATCCTTTAGGCAGTACTTC,CASSQDPGQGSFRQYF
-,TRBJ1-4,-,TRBV12-3/TRBV12-4,TGTGCCAGCAGTCCCCCCCCGGGCGGGACTAATGAAAAACTGTTTTTT,CASSPPPGGTNEKLFF
TRBD2,TRBJ2-5,-,TRBV24-1,TGTGCCACCAGTGATTTGACGGGGCGGGAGAGGAGGGAGACCCAGTACTTC,CATSDLTGRERRETQYF
TRBD2,TRBJ2-1,-,TRBV19,TGTGCCAGTAGTATAGGTCTATTCGGGCGGGAGGGCATCGATGAGCAGTTCTTC,CASSIGLFGREGIDEQFF
-,TRBJ1-4,few,TRBV18,TGTGCCAGCTCCCACGATGTCCCGGCGATTGAAAAACTGTTTTTT,CASSHDVPAIEKLFF
-,TRBJ2-7,few,TRBV3-1,TGTGCCAGCAGCCGGGGAGGGGGTGCAGACGAGCAGTACTTC,CASSRGGGADEQYF
-,TRBJ1-6,-,TRBV7-9,TGTGCCAGCAGCCCGGGACGGTATTCACCCCTCCACTTT,CASSPGRYSPLHF
-,TRBJ1-2,-,TRBV12-3/TRBV12-4,TGTGCCAGCAGTTTAGGGCACGGGACCTATGGCTACACCTTC,CASSLGHGTYGYTF
-,TRBJ2-3,few,TRBV18,TGTGCCAGCTCACCGGAGGGGCACACAGATACGCAGTATTTT,CASSPEGHTDTQYF
TRBD2,TRBJ2-3,once,TRBV7-3,TGTGCCAGCAGCCCAATAGCGGGAGACGTTACGCAGTATTTT,CASSPIAGDVTQYF
TRBD1,TRBJ2-3,-,TRBV7-9,TGTGCCAGCAGCTTCGAGAGGGGGCTTAGCACAGATACGCAGTATTTT,CASSFERGLSTDTQYF
-,TRBJ1-4,few,TRBV12-3/TRBV12-4,TGTGCCAGCAGTTTATCCCCGGGACCGCTTCGGGTCGAAAAACTGTTTTTT,CASSLSPGPLRVEKLFF
-,TRBJ1-6,-,TRBV11-2,TGTGCCAGCAGCCTTCCCCCTTACCCCCTCCACTTT,CASSLPPYPLHF
TRBD2,TRBJ2-1,few,TRBV10-3,TGTGCCATCAGTGAGGCTAGCGGGAGCAATGAGCAGTTCTTC,CAISEASGSNEQFF
TRBD1,TRBJ2-7,few,TRBV5-1,TGCGCCAGCAGCTTCCTTGTGACAGGGGACTCCTACGAGCAGTACTTC,CASSFLVTGDSYEQYF